This entry lists 5 T cell receptor beta chains sequenced from one sample in a study of beta chain features in type 1 diabetes. The authors reverse transcribed all of the isolated RNA, so sequencing captured expressed TCRB transcripts. TCRdb's table, derived via immunoSEQ multiplex PCR, lists solely in-frame clones and lacks some. The profile shows almost 350,000 clones, around 7.6% of them singletons. The sample was central memory CD4+ T cells from blood. The receptors derive from a young woman in good health.

The chain employs TRBV7-2 and TRBJ2-2; the D is unclear. This CDR3 contains 12 residues. Germline V gives CDR1 SGHTA, CDR2 FQGNSA. V was cut by 5 bases and J by 7 bases, with 8 bases left in between. The CDR3 loop reads CASSTQGGELFF. CDR3 nucleotide sequence: TGTGCCAGCAGCACCCAAGGCGGGGAGCTGTTTTTT.

The chain combines TRBV18 with TRBJ2-5; TRBD2 is a possible D gene (5 bases). Germline CDR1 reads KGHSH; CDR2 reads LQKENI. The V end was cut by 4 bases, the J end by 0 bases, with 6 bases between. The CDR3 covers 13 residues. In DNA form, the CDR3 reads TGTGCCAGCTCACTGGACTACCAAGAGACCCAGTACTTC. Translation: CASSLDYQETQYF.

There are a few counts of this clone. The chain couples TRBV7-9 to TRBJ1-5; D perhaps matches TRBD1 (5 bases). The length of the CDR3 is 15 residues. Trimming stripped 6 bases from V and 7 bases from J, with 19 bases between. From germline, CDR1 is SEHNR and CDR2 FQNEAQ (reference sequence). The CDR3 coding sequence is TGTGCCAGCAGTCCAACAGGAGGTCCGGGACAGCCCCAGCATTTT. Protein sequence: CASSPTGGPGQPQHF.

This clone has just a few counts. The chain carries TRBV7-2 and TRBJ1-1, with D uncertain. CDR3 length: 15 amino acids. The germline V and J ends were trimmed by 2 bases and 1 base, with 11 bases remaining between them. The germline V gene has CDR1 SGHTA and CDR2 FQGNSA. CDR3 region: CASSLLQVQNTEAFF. In DNA, the CDR3 is TGTGCCAGCAGCTTACTTCAGGTTCAGAACACTGAAGCTTTCTTT. The variable domain in full, completed from reference TRBV7-2 and TRBJ1-1, reads GAGVSQSPSNKVTEKGKDVELRCDPISGHTALYWYRQSLGQGLEFLIYFQGNSAPDKSGLPSDRFSAERTGGSVSTLTIQRTQQEDSAVYLCASSLLQVQNTEAFFGQGTRLTVV.

The chain recombines TRBV23-1 with TRBJ2-1; 11 nucleotides agree with TRBD1. TRBV23-1 carries the ORF label, with uncertain function. Germline trimming cut 0 bases from V and 5 bases from J; bases unmatched to any gene: 18. The CDR3 is made up of 21 amino acids. As DNA, the CDR3 is TGCGCCAGCAGTCAATCGGGGAGGACAGGGGGCACGAGTGGCCAGGACAATGAGCAGTTCTTC. Translating gives CASSQSGRTGGTSGQDNEQFF.